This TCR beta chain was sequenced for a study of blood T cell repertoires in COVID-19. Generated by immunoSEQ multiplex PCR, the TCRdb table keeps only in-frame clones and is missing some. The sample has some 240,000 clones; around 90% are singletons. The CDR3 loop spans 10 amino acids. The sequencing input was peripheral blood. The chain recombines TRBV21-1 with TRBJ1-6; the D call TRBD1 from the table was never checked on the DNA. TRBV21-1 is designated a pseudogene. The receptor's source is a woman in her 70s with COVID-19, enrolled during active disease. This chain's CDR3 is CASRSRALHF. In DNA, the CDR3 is TGTGCCAGCAGATCCAGGGCCCTCCACTTT.